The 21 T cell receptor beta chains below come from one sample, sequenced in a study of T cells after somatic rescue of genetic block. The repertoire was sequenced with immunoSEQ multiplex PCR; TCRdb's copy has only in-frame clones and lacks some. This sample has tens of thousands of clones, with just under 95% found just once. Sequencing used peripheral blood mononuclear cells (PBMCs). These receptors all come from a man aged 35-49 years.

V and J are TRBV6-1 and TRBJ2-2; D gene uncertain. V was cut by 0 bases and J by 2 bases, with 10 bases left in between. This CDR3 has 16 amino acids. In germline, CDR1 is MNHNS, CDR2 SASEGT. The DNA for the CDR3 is TGTGCCAGCAGTGAAGCCCAACCGTCAAACACCGGGGAGCTGTTTTTT. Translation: CASSEAQPSNTGELFF.

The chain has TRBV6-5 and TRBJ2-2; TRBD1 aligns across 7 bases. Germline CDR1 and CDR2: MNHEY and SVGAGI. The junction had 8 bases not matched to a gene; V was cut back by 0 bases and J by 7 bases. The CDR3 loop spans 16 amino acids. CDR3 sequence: CASSYSLTGYDGELFF. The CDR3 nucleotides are TGTGCCAGCAGTTACTCGCTGACAGGGTATGACGGGGAGCTGTTTTTT.

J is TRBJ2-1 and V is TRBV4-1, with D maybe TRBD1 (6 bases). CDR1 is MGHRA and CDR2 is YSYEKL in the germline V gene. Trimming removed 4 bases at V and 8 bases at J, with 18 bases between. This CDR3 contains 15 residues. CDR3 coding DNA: TGCGCCAGCAGCCTCATGGGGGCCGGGTTGGATGAGCAGTTCTTC. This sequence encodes CASSLMGAGLDEQFF.

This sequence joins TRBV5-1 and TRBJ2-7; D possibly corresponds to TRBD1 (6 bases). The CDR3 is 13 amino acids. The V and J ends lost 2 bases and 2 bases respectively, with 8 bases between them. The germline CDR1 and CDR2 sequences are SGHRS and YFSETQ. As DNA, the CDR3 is TGCGCCAGCAGCTTAACAGGGACCTACGAGCAGTACTTC. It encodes CASSLTGTYEQYF.

The CDR3, as DNA: TGTGCCAGCAGTTCCCCCGGGACAGGGGGACGGGCGCAGTATTTT. Its protein is CASSSPGTGGRAQYF. This rearrangement joins TRBV28 to TRBJ2-3; TRBD1 agrees at 11 bases. Germline CDR1 reads MDHEN; CDR2 reads SYDVKM. This CDR3 region has 15 residues. V shed 4 bases, J shed 10 bases, and the junction held 10 bases outside the gene matches.

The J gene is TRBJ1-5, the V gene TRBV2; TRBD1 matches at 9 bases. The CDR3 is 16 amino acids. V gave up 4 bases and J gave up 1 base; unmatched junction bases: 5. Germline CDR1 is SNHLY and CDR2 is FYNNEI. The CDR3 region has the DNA TGTGCCAGCAGTGCCGCGGGACAGGGCAGCAATCAGCCCCAGCATTTT. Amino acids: CASSAAGQGSNQPQHF.

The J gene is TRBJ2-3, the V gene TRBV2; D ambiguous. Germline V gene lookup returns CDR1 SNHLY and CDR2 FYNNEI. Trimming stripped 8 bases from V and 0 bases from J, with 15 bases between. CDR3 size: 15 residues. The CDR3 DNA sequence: TGTGCCAGCGTCCTGTTGTCCGGTAGCACAGATACGCAGTATTTT. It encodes CASVLLSGSTDTQYF.

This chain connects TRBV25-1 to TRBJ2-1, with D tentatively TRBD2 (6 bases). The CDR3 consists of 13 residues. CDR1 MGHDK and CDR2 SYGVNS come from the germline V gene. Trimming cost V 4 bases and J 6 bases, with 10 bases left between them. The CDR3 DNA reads TGTGCCAGCAGTGGGGACTTACCCAATGAGCAGTTCTTC. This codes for CASSGDLPNEQFF.

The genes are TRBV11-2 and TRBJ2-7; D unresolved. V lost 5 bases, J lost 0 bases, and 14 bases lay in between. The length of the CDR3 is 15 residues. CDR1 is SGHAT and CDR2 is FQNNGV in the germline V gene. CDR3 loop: CASSHSLDFSYEQYF. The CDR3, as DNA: TGTGCCAGCAGCCACAGTCTAGATTTCTCCTACGAGCAGTACTTC.

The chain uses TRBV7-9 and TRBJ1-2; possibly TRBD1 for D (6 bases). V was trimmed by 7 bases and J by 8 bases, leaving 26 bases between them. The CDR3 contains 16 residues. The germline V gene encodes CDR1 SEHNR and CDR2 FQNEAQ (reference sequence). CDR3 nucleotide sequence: TGTGCCAGCACCTCTGGGGGGGCGCGGTCCGAGGGAGGCTACACCTTC. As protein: CASTSGGARSEGGYTF. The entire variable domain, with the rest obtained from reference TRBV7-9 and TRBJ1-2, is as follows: DTGVSQNPRHKITKRGQNVTFRCDPISEHNRLYWYRQTLGQGPEFLTYFQNEAQLEKSRLLSDRFSAERPKGSFSTLEIQRTEQGDSAMYLCASTSGGARSEGGYTFGSGTRLTVV.

The CDR3 spells CAASDRDYTGYTF. The CDR3 region has the DNA TGTGCCGCTTCGGACAGGGACTACACTGGCTACACCTTC. This chain links TRBV21-1 with TRBJ1-2; the table gives TRBD1 as D, unverified against the DNA. TRBV21-1 corresponds to a pseudogene. This CDR3 contains 13 residues.

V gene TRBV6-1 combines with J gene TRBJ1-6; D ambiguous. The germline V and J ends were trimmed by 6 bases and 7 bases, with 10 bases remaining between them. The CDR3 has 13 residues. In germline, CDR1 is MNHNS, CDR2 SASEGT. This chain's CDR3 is CASRGDGNSPLHF. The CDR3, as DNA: TGTGCCAGCAGAGGAGACGGGAATTCACCCCTCCACTTT.

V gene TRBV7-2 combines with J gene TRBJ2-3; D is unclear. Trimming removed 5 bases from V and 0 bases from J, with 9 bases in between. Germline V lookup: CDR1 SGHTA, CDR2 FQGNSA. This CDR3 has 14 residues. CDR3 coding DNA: TGTGCCAGCAGCCTCTTCCAAAGCACAGATACGCAGTATTTT. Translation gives CASSLFQSTDTQYF.

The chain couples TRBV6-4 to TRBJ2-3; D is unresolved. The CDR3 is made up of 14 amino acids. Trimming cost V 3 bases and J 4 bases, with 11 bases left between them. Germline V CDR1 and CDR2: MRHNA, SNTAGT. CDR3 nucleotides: TGTGCCAGCAGTGAGGGTCTAGGAGCAGATACGCAGTATTTT. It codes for CASSEGLGADTQYF.

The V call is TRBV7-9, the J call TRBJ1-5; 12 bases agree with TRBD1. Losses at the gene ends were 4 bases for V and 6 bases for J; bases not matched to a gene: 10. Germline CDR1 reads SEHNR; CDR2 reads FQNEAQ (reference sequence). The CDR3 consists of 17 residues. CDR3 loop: CASSSGTGGWRGQPQHF. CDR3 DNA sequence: TGTGCCAGCAGCTCCGGGACAGGGGGCTGGAGGGGTCAGCCCCAGCATTTT.

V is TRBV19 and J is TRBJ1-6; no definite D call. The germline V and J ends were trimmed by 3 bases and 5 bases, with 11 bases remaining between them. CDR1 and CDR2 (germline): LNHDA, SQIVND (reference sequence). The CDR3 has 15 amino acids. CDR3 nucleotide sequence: TGTGCCAGTAGTATGGCTCTGAGGAATAATTCACCCCTCCACTTT. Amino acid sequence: CASSMALRNNSPLHF.

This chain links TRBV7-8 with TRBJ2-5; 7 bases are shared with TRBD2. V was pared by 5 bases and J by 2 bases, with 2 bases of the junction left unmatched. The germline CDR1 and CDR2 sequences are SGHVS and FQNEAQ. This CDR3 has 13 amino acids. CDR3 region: CASSRGVQETQYF. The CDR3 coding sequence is TGTGCCAGCAGCCGGGGGGTTCAAGAGACCCAGTACTTC.

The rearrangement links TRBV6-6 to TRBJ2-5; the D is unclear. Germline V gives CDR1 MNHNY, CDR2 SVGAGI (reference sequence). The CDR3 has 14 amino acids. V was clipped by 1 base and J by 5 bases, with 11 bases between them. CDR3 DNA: TGTGCCAGCAGTTACTTTACGTCAGCGGAGACCCAGTACTTC. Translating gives CASSYFTSAETQYF.

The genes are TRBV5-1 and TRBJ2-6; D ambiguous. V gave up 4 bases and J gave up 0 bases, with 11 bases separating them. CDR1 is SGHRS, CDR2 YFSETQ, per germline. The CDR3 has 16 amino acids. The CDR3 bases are TGCGCCAGCAGCCCTGACGCACTCTCTGGGGCCAACGTCCTGACTTTC. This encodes CASSPDALSGANVLTF.

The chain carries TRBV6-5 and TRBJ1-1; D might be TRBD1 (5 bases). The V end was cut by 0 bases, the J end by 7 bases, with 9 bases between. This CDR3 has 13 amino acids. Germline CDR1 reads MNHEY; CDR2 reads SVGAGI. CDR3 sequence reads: CASSYSRVGEAFF. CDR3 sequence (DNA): TGTGCCAGCAGTTACTCCAGGGTCGGTGAAGCTTTCTTT.

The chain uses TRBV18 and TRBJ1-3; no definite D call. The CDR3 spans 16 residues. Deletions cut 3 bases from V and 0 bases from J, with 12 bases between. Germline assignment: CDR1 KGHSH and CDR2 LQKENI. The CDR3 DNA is TGTGCCAGCTCACCGCCCAGCTCCGACTCTGGAAACACCATATATTTT. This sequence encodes CASSPPSSDSGNTIYF.